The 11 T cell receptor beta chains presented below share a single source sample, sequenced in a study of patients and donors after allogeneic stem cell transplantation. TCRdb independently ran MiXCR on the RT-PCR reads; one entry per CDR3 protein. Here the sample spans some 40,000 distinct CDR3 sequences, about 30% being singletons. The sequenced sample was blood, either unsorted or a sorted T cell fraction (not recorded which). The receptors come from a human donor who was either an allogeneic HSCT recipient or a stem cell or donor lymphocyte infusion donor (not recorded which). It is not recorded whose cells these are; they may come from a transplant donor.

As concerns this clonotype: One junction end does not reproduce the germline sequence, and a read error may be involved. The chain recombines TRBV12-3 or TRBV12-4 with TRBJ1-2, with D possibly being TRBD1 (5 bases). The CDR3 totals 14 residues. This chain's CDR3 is CASTQGAVNSGYTF. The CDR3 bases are TGTGCCAGCACCCAAGGGGCGGTGAACTCTGGCTACACCTTC.

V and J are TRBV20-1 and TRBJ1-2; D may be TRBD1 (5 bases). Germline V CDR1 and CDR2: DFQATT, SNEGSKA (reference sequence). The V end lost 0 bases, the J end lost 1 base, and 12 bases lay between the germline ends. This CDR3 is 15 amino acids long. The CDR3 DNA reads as TGCAGTGCTAGAGATTGGACACTCTTTAACTATGGCTACACCTTC. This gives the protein CSARDWTLFNYGYTF.

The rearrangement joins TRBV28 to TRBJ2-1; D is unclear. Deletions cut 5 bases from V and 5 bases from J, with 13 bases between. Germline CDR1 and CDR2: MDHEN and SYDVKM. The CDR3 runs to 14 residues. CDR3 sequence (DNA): TGTGCCAGCAGTAGGGCAGATTTTAACAATGAGCAGTTCTTC. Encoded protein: CASSRADFNNEQFF.

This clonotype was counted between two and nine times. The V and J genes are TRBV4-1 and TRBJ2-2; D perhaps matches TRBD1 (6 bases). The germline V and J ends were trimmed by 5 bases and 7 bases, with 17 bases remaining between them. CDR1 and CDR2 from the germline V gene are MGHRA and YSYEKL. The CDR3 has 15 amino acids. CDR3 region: CASSEYPGTLGELFF. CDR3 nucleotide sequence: TGCGCCAGCAGCGAGTATCCCGGGACACTCGGGGAGCTGTTTTTT.

CDR3 bases: TGCGCCAGCAGCCAGGACAGGGGAAGCGGAGAGACCCAGTACTTC. Its translation: CASSQDRGSGETQYF. V gene TRBV4-1 combines with J gene TRBJ2-5, with 9 bases fitting TRBD1. The CDR3 sequence is 15 residues long. Germline assignment: CDR1 MGHRA and CDR2 YSYEKL. J gave up 4 bases and V 3 bases, and 6 bases lay outside the gene matches.

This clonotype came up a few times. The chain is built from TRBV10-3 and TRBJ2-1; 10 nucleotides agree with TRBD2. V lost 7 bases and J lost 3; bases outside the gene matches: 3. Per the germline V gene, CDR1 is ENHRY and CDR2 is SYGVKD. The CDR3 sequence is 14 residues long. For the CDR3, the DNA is TGTGCCATCAATCGACTAGCGGGCTACAATGAGCAGTTCTTC. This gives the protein CAINRLAGYNEQFF.

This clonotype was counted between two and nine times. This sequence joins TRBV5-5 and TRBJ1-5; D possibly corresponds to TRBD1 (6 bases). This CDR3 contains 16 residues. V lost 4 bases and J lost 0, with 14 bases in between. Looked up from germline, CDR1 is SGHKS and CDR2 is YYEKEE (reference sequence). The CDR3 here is CASSADRAYSNQPQHF. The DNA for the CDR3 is TGTGCCAGCAGCGCGGACAGAGCCTATAGCAATCAGCCCCAGCATTTT.

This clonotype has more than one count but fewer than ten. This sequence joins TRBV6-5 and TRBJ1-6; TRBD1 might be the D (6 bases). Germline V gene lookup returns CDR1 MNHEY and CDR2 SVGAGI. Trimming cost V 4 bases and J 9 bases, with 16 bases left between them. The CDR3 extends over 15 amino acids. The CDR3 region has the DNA TGTGCCAGCAGTTCGGGCGGACAGCGGGGTTCACCCCTCCACTTT. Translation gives CASSSGGQRGSPLHF.

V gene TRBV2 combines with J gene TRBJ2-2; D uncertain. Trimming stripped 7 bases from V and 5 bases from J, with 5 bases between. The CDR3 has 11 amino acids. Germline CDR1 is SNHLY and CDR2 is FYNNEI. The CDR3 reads CASTPTGELFF. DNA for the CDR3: TGTGCCAGCACCCCGACCGGGGAGCTGTTTTTT.

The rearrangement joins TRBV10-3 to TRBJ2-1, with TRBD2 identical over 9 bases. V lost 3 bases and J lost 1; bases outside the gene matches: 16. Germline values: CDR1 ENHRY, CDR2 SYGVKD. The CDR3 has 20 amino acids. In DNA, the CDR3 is TGTGCCATCAGTGAAGTCGCGGCGGGAGGGCTAGCTCTATCCTACAATGAGCAGTTCTTC. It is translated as CAISEVAAGGLALSYNEQFF.

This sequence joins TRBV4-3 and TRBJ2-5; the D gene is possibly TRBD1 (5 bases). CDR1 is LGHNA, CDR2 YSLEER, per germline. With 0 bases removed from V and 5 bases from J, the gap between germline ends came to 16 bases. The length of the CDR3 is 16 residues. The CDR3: CASSQDRAGNGETQYF. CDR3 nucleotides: TGCGCCAGCAGCCAAGATCGGGCAGGGAATGGGGAGACCCAGTACTTC.